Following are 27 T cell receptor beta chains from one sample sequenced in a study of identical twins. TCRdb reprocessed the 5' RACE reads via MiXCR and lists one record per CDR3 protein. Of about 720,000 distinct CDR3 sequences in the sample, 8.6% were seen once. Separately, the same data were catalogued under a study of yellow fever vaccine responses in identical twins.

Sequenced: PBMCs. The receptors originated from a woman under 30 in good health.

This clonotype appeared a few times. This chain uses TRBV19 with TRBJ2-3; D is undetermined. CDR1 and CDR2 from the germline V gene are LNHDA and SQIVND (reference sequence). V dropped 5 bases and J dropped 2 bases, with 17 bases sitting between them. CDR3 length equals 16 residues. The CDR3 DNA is TGTGCCAGTAGTCTGAAGGGTGCTTCGTTCACAGATACGCAGTATTTT. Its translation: CASSLKGASFTDTQYF.

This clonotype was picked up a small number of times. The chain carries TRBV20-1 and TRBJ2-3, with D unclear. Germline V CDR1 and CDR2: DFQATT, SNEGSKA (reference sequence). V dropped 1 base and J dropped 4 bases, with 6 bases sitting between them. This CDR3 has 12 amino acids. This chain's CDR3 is CSARVGADTQYF. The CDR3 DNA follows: TGCAGTGCTAGAGTAGGAGCAGATACGCAGTATTTT.

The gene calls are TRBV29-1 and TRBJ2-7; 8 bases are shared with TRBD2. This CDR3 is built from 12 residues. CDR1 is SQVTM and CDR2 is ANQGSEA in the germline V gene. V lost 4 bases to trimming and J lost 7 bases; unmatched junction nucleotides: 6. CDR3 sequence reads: CSVVREVGEQYF. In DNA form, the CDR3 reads TGCAGCGTTGTGCGGGAGGTAGGAGAGCAGTACTTC.

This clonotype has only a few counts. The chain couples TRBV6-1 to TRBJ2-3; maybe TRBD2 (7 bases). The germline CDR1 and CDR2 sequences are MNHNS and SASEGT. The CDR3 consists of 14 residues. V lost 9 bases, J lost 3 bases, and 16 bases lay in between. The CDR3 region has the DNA TGTGCCAGTAGGTTTAGGGGGGGGACAGATACGCAGTATTTT. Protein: CASRFRGGTDTQYF.

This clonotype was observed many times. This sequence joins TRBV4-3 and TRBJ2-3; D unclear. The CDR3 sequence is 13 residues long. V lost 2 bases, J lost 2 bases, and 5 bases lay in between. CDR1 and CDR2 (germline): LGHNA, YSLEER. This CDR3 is CASSQLFTDTQYF. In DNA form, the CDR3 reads TGCGCCAGCAGCCAACTGTTCACAGATACGCAGTATTTT.

Here the CDR3 reads CASSLPANEQFF. The CDR3 DNA reads as TGTGCCAGCAGCCTACCGGCCAATGAGCAGTTCTTC. J is TRBJ2-1 and V is TRBV7-9; no reliable D call. V was pared by 5 bases and J by 6 bases, with 8 bases between. Germline V gives CDR1 SEHNR, CDR2 FQNEAQ (reference sequence). The CDR3 contains 12 residues.

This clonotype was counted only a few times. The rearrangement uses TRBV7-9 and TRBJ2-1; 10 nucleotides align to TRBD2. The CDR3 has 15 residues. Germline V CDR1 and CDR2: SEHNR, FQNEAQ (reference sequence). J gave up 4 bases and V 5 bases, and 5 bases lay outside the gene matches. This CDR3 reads CASSGLAGAYNEQFF. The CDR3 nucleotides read TGTGCCAGCAGCGGGCTAGCGGGGGCTTACAATGAGCAGTTCTTC. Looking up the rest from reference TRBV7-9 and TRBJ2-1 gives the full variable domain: DTGVSQNPRHKITKRGQNVTFRCDPISEHNRLYWYRQTLGQGPEFLTYFQNEAQLEKSRLLSDRFSAERPKGSFSTLEIQRTEQGDSAMYLCASSGLAGAYNEQFFGPGTRLTVL.

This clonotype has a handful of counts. The CDR3 bases are TGTGCCAGCTCAGCAGAATACAATGAGCAGTTCTTC. Protein: CASSAEYNEQFF. The genes are TRBV18 and TRBJ2-1; D call uncertain. The CDR3 is 12 amino acids. With 5 bases removed from V and 4 bases from J, the gap between germline ends came to 6 bases. CDR1 is KGHSH and CDR2 is LQKENI in the germline V gene.

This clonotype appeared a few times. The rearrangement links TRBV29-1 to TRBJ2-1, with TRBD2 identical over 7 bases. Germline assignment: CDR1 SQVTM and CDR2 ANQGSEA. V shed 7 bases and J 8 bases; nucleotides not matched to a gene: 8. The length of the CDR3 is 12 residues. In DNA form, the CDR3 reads TGCAGCGCCTCCGGGGGGTACCATGAGCAGTTCTTC. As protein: CSASGGYHEQFF.

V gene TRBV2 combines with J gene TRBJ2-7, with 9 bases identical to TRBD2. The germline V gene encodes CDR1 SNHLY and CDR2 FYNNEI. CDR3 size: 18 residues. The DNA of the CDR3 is TGTACCCGCAGTTTGTCTTGGGGTAGTAGCGGGAGCTCCTACGAGCAGTACTTC. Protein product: CTRSLSWGSSGSSYEQYF.

The CDR3 loop reads CSGTSTDTQYF. The CDR3 nucleotides are TGCAGCGGCACTAGCACAGATACGCAGTATTTT. The chain joins TRBV29-1 to TRBJ2-3; D is uncertain. Germline assignment: CDR1 SQVTM and CDR2 ANQGSEA. The germline V and J ends were trimmed by 7 bases and 0 bases, with 5 bases remaining between them. This CDR3 spans 11 amino acids.

The CDR3 here is CASSDTERDTQYF. DNA of the CDR3: TGTGCCAGCAGTGATACGGAAAGAGATACGCAGTATTTT. The chain links TRBV6-4 to TRBJ2-3; unclear D gene. The germline V gene has CDR1 MRHNA and CDR2 SNTAGT. The CDR3 has 13 residues. V was clipped by 3 bases and J by 5 bases, with 9 bases between them.

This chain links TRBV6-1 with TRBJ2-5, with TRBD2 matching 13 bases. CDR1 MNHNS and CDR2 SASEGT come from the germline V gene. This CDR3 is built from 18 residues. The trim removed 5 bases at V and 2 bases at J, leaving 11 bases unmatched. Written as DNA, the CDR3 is TGTGCCAGCAGTCCCCTAGTGACTAGCGGGGGGAAACAAGAGACCCAGTACTTC. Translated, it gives CASSPLVTSGGKQETQYF.

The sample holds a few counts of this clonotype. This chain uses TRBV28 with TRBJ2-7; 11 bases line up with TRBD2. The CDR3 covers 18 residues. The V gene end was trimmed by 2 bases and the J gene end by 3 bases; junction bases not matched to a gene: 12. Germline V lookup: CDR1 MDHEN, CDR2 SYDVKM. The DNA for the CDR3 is TGTGCCAGCAGTTTAGGGGGGGGACTAGCGGTAGCCCGCTACGAGCAGTACTTC. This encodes CASSLGGGLAVARYEQYF. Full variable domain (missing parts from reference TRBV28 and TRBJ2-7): DVKVTQSSRYLVKRTGEKVFLECVQDMDHENMFWYRQDPGLGLRLIYFSYDVKMKEKGDIPEGYSVSREKKERFSLILESASTNQTSMYLCASSLGGGLAVARYEQYFGPGTRLTVT.

The CDR3 reads CASSFKAGVGTEAFF. The DNA of the CDR3 is TGTGCCAGCAGTTTTAAGGCAGGGGTGGGCACTGAAGCTTTCTTT. The chain employs TRBV12-3 or TRBV12-4 and TRBJ1-1; possibly TRBD1 for D (6 bases). This CDR3 region has 15 residues. V was clipped by 3 bases and J by 4 bases, with 15 bases between them.

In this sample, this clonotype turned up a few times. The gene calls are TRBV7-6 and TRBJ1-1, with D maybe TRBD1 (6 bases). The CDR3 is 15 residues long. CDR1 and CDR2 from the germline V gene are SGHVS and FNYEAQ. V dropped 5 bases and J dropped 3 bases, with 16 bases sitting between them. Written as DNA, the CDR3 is TGTGCCAGCAGCCCCCCCGGGACAAGGGACACTGAAGCTTTCTTT. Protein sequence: CASSPPGTRDTEAFF.

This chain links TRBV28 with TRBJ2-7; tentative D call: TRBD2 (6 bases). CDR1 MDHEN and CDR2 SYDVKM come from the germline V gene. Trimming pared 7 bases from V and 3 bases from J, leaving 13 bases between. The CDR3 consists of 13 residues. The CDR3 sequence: CASTLAFGYEQYF. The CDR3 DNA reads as TGTGCCAGCACACTAGCTTTTGGCTACGAGCAGTACTTC. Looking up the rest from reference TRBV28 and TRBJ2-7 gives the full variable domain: DVKVTQSSRYLVKRTGEKVFLECVQDMDHENMFWYRQDPGLGLRLIYFSYDVKMKEKGDIPEGYSVSREKKERFSLILESASTNQTSMYLCASTLAFGYEQYFGPGTRLTVT.

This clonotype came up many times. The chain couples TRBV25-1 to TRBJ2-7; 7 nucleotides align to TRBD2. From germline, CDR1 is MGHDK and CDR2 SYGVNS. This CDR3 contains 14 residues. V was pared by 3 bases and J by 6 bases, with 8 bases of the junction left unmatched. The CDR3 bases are TGTGCCAGCAGTGACCTCGGGACTACCGCCGAGCAGTACTTC. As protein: CASSDLGTTAEQYF.

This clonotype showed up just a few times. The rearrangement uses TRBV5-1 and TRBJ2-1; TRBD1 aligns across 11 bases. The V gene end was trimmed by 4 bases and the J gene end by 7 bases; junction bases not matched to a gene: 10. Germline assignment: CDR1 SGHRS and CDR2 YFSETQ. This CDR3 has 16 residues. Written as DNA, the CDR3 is TGCGCCAGCAGCGACCGGACAGGGGGCTTGTTGAATGAGCAGTTCTTC. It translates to CASSDRTGGLLNEQFF.

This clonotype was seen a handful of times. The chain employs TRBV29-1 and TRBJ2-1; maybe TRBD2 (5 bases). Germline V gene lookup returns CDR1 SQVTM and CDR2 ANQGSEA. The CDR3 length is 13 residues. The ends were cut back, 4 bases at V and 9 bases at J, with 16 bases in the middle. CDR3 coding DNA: TGCAGCGTTGGCACCACCCGGGGAAGTGAGCAGTTCTTC. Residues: CSVGTTRGSEQFF.

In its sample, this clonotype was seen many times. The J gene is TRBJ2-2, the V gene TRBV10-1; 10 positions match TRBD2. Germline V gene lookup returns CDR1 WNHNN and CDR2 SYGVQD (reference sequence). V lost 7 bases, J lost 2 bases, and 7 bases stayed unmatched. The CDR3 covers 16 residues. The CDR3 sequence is CASTKEREGNTGELFF. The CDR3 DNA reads TGCGCCAGCACTAAAGAGCGGGAGGGAAACACCGGGGAGCTGTTTTTT.

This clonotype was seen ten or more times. This CDR3 reads CASSPSTGAAYEQYF. CDR3 nucleotide sequence: TGTGCCAGCTCACCTTCGACAGGGGCGGCCTACGAGCAGTACTTC. The rearrangement uses TRBV18 and TRBJ2-7, with 8 nucleotides matching TRBD1. The CDR3 contains 15 residues. The V and J ends lost 3 bases and 2 bases, in that order; junction bases with no gene match: 6. Germline CDR1 is KGHSH and CDR2 is LQKENI.

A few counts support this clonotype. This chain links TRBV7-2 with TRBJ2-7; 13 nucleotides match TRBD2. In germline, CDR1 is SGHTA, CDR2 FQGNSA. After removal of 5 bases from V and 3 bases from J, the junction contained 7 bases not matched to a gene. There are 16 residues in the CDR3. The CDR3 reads CASSPVLAGGLYEQYF. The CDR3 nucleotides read TGTGCCAGCAGCCCGGTACTAGCGGGAGGGCTCTACGAGCAGTACTTC.

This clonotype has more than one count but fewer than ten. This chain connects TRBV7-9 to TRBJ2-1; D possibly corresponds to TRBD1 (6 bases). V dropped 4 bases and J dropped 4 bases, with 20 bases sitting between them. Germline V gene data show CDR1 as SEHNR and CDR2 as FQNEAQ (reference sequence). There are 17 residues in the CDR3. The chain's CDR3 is CASSSLSVKRGYNEQFF. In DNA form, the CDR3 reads TGTGCCAGCAGCTCCCTTTCGGTGAAGAGGGGGTACAATGAGCAGTTCTTC.

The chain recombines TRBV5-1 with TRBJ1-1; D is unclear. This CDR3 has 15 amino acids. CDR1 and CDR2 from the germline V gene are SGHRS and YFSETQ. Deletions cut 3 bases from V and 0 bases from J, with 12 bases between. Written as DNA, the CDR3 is TGCGCCAGCAGCTCGCCAGAGGGAATGAACACTGAAGCTTTCTTT. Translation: CASSSPEGMNTEAFF.

The DNA of the CDR3 is TGTGCCAGCAGTCGGGAACAGTTCAACACTGAAGCTTTCTTT. This translates into CASSREQFNTEAFF. The gene calls are TRBV7-2 and TRBJ1-1; D not resolved. The germline gives CDR1 SGHTA, CDR2 FQGNSA. The V end lost 6 bases, the J end lost 2 bases, and 13 bases lay between the germline ends. This CDR3 contains 14 residues.

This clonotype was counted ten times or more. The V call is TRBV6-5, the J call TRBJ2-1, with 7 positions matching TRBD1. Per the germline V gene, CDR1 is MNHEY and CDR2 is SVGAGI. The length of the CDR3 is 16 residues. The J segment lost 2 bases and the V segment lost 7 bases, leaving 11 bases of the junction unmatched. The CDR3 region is CASNYKEDRTYNEQFF. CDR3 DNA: TGTGCCAGCAATTATAAGGAGGACAGGACCTACAATGAGCAGTTCTTC.